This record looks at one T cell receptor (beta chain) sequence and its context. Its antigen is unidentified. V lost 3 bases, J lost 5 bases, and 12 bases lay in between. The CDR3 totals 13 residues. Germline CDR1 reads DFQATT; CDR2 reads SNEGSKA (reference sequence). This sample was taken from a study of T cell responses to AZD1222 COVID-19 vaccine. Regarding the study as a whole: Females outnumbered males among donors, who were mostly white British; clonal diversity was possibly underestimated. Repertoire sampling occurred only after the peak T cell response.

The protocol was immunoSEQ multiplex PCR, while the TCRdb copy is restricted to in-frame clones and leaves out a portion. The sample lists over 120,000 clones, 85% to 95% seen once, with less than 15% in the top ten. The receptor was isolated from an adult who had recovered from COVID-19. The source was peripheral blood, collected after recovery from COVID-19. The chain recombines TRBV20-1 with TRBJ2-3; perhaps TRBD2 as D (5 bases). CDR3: CSASLVSGDTQYF. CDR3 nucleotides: TGCAGTGCTAGTCTCGTGAGCGGAGATACGCAGTATTTT.